The clone carrying this T cell receptor (beta chain) was seen a few times. The antigen is undetermined. These data come from a study of T cell repertoires in cytomegalovirus infection. General study points: There were carriers of CMV plus the relevant HLA, and cumulative public TCR beta family frequency identified them.

Per the germline V gene, CDR1 is SGDLS and CDR2 is YYNGEE. Trimming removed 0 bases at V and 11 bases at J, with 14 bases between. The CDR3 length is 13 residues. TCRdb called the reads again in MiXCR, with one record for every CDR3 protein. The table records 200,000 to 250,000 distinct CDR3 sequences, about 12% of them present only once. V gene TRBV9 combines with J gene TRBJ1-1, with D possibly matching TRBD1 (5 bases). This receptor was identified in a human donor in good health (CMV status not recorded). Some clones in this sample may be carry-over from other donors' samples. Material for sequencing was PBMCs. The CDR3 loop reads CASSVGQGSRAFF. The CDR3 DNA reads as TGTGCCAGCAGCGTAGGGCAGGGCAGTAGGGCTTTCTTT.